A single sample is the source of the 25 T cell receptor beta chains below, sequenced in a study of tumor-infiltrating lymphocytes in primary liver carcinoma. From roughly 0.55 ug of total RNA, TCR beta-specific cDNA was reverse-transcribed using a constant-region primer. Construction of TCR beta libraries relied on three successive nested multiplex PCR rounds employing slightly modified ARM-PCR. TRBV1-TRBV30 forward primers paired with a C-beta reverse primer were used in the first two PCR rounds, which ran roughly 9 cycles each. A single record per CDR3 protein comes from TCRdb applying MiXCR to the multiplex PCR reads. The repertoire has tens of thousands of distinct CDR3 sequences, roughly two thirds of them found once; the top ten carry roughly 40%. Unsorted bulk tissue, about 17-34 mg of it, served as the source for co-extraction of RNA and DNA. The sample comprised liver tumor tissue from sampling region 4. Subset denoted: tumor region T4, right-lateral pole. Every receptor here comes from a middle-aged man with primary liver carcinoma and hepatitis B virus infection.

The chain has TRBV6-2 or TRBV6-3 and TRBJ2-1; D is possibly TRBD2 (5 bases). Trimming pared 6 bases from V and 0 bases from J, leaving 9 bases between. The CDR3 loop spans 14 amino acids. Germline V gene data show CDR1 as MNHEY and CDR2 as SVGEGT. The CDR3 region is CASSYRDSYNEQFF. The CDR3 DNA reads as TGTGCCAGCAGCTACCGGGACTCCTACAATGAGCAGTTCTTC.

As concerns this clonotype: Germline and junction disagree at one end, which may indicate a read error. The chain couples TRBV29-1 to TRBJ1-2; no clear D gene. This CDR3 has 11 amino acids. Germline loops: CDR1 SQVTM, CDR2 ANQGSEA. In DNA form, the CDR3 reads TGCAGAGTTGTCCAAGGGAATAGCTACACCTTC. It encodes CRVVQGNSYTF.

Worth noting for this clonotype: A junction boundary mismatches the germline segment, possibly from a read error. This chain joins TRBV12-5 and TRBJ2-7; 7 bases align to TRBD1. The CDR3 extends over 13 amino acids. Germline V CDR1 and CDR2: LGHNT, FRNRAP. In DNA form, the CDR3 reads TGTGCCAGTGAGGGGGCCGGTTCCTACAAGCAGTACTTC. Residues: CASEGAGSYKQYF.

The CDR3 loop is CASSLWGGAEIAEDIQYF. CDR3 sequence (DNA): TGTGCCAGCAGTTTATGGGGTGGGGCGGAGATAGCCGAAGACATTCAGTACTTC. V usage is TRBV12-3 or TRBV12-4 and J usage is TRBJ2-4, with D perhaps matching TRBD1 (5 bases). Trimming removed 2 bases at V and 8 bases at J, with 25 bases between. The CDR3 spans 18 residues.

This chain links TRBV6-5 with TRBJ2-4; 8 bases are shared with TRBD2. The germline CDR1 and CDR2 sequences are MNHEY and SVGAGI. This CDR3 has 12 residues. The CDR3 loop is CTITSGGNIQYF. The CDR3, as DNA: TGTACCATCACTAGCGGAGGGAACATTCAGTACTTC.

About this clonotype itself: At one of its ends the junction is not consistent with the germline gene, which may arise from a read error. The chain recombines TRBV28 with TRBJ2-6, with D possibly TRBD1 on 5 matching bases. This CDR3 comprises 14 residues. From germline, CDR1 is MDHEN and CDR2 SYDVKM. The CDR3 is CAISPPAGAKVLTF. CDR3 coding DNA: TGTGCCATCAGCCCCCCCGCTGGGGCCAAAGTCCTGACTTTC.

The CDR3 reads CSVESSDYEQYF. For the CDR3, the DNA is TGCAGCGTGGAGTCCTCAGATTACGAGCAGTACTTC. The rearrangement links TRBV29-1 to TRBJ2-7, with D unresolved. The germline V gene encodes CDR1 SQVTM and CDR2 ANQGSEA. The CDR3 runs 12 residues. The V gene lost 6 bases and the J gene lost 4 bases, with 13 bases spanning the gap.

As to this clonotype: The CDR3 end shows no conserved phenylalanine or tryptophan, and so a read error is likely. The DNA is omitted, as the CDR3 cannot be located on it reliably, and the CDR3 follows TCRdb's listing. This chain links TRBV11-2 with TRBJ2-5. Ends included, the CDR3 has 13 residues. The V gene's germline CDR1 is SGHAT and CDR2 FQNNGV. The CDR3 sequence: CASSLVLEETQHI.

Details on this clonotype: This likely comes from a read error, as the CDR3 has no conserved phenylalanine or tryptophan at its end. V is TRBV28 and J is TRBJ1-6; 9 bases match TRBD1. Germline V gene data show CDR1 as MDHEN and CDR2 as SYDVKM. This CDR3 comprises 15 residues. Here the CDR3 DNA reads TGTACCAGCGGGACAGGGCCGGCCTATAATTCACCCCTCCACATT. This sequence encodes CTSGTGPAYNSPLHI.

Worth noting for this clonotype: A read error may account for a junction end that differs from germline. The chain recombines TRBV7-9 with TRBJ2-1; TRBD1 agrees at 8 bases. This CDR3 has 16 residues. Germline CDR1 is SEHNR and CDR2 is FQNEAQ (reference sequence). Here the CDR3 reads CASTLWSGTGYNEQFF. The DNA for the CDR3 is TGTGCCAGCACCTTATGGTCCGGGACAGGTTACAATGAGCAGTTCTTC.

The chain uses TRBV7-9 and TRBJ2-2; tentatively, D is TRBD2 (6 bases). The CDR3 length is 15 residues. The germline V and J ends were trimmed by 6 bases and 4 bases, with 15 bases remaining between them. Germline V gives CDR1 SEHNR, CDR2 FQNEAQ (reference sequence). The CDR3 sequence is CASSGERAPTGELFF. The CDR3, as DNA: TGTGCCAGCAGTGGCGAGCGGGCACCCACCGGGGAGCTGTTTTTT. Looking up the rest from reference TRBV7-9 and TRBJ2-2 gives the full variable domain: DTGVSQNPRHKITKRGQNVTFRCDPISEHNRLYWYRQTLGQGPEFLTYFQNEAQLEKSRLLSDRFSAERPKGSFSTLEIQRTEQGDSAMYLCASSGERAPTGELFFGEGSRLTVL.

This clonotype was detected ten times or more. The DNA of the CDR3 is TGTGCCAGCAGTGCCGGGGGCTACAATGAGCAGTTCTTC. It specifies CASSAGGYNEQFF. V is TRBV11-3 and J is TRBJ2-1; tentative D call: TRBD2 (6 bases). CDR1 is SGHNT, CDR2 YENEEA, per germline. The CDR3 is 13 amino acids. V was clipped by 6 bases and J by 3 bases, with 9 bases between them.

About this clonotype: Because it lacks the conserved phenylalanine or tryptophan at the end, this CDR3 is likely a read error. V and J are TRBV6-2 or TRBV6-3 and TRBJ2-5; D is ambiguous. Looked up from germline, CDR1 is MNHEY and CDR2 is SVGEGT. The CDR3 spans 15 residues. V was cut by 6 bases and J by 2 bases, with 16 bases left in between. CDR3: CASRRPETQQETQYL. CDR3 DNA sequence: TGTGCCAGCAGACGGCCCGAGACCCAACAAGAGACCCAGTACCTC.

This clonotype came up a few times. This chain uses TRBV11-2 with TRBJ2-2; no firm D call. Germline V gene sequence: CDR1 SGHAT, CDR2 FQNNGV. V dropped 3 bases and J dropped 2 bases, with 10 bases sitting between them. The CDR3 covers 15 residues. CDR3 protein: CASSFAGFNTGELFF. CDR3 DNA: TGTGCCAGCAGCTTTGCTGGATTTAACACCGGGGAGCTGTTTTTT. The complete variable domain, with remaining parts taken from reference TRBV11-2 and TRBJ2-2, reads EAGVAQSPRYKIIEKRQSVAFWCNPISGHATLYWYQQILGQGPKLLIQFQNNGVVDDSQLPKDRFSAERLKGVDSTLKIQPAKLEDSAVYLCASSFAGFNTGELFFGEGSRLTVL.

Here the CDR3 reads CASSYSIPKGGGYTF. The CDR3 DNA reads TGTGCCAGCAGTTACTCAATTCCGAAAGGAGGTGGCTACACCTTC. V usage is TRBV6-5 and J usage is TRBJ1-2; the D is unclear. V lost 0 bases and J 7 bases, leaving 15 bases between the germline ends. CDR1 is MNHEY, CDR2 SVGAGI, per germline. The CDR3 length is 15 residues.

This clonotype appeared a single time. Mismatch with germline at one junction end may stem from a read error. V and J are TRBV11-2 and TRBJ2-4; D possibly corresponds to TRBD2 (5 bases). This CDR3 is 15 amino acids long. Per germline, CDR1 SGHAT and CDR2 FQNNGV. For the CDR3, the DNA is TGTGCCGGCACCACTTCAGCGGTAGCCAAAAACAATCAGTACTTT. Encoded protein: CAGTTSAVAKNNQYF.

By proportion, this clonotype is large. This chain links TRBV11-2 with TRBJ2-5; D gene ambiguous. The CDR3 totals 13 residues. Germline values: CDR1 SGHAT, CDR2 FQNNGV. The V gene lost 1 base and the J gene lost 3 bases, with 6 bases spanning the gap. The CDR3 is CASSLVLEETQYF. The CDR3 region has the DNA TGTGCCAGCAGCTTAGTTCTGGAAGAGACCCAGTACTTC.

This clonotype occurred many times. This chain joins TRBV6-2 or TRBV6-3 and TRBJ2-5; D is uncertain. The V end lost 6 bases, the J end lost 1 base, and 6 bases lay between the germline ends. The germline V gene has CDR1 MNHEY and CDR2 SVGEGT. The CDR3 is 12 amino acids. CDR3 in DNA: TGTGCCAGCAGCAACAGCCAAGAGACCCAGTACTTC. Translating gives CASSNSQETQYF.

The count of this clonotype is one. Since the CDR3 does not end with the conserved phenylalanine or tryptophan, this likely comes from a read error. The chain combines TRBV10-3 with TRBJ2-2, with D hard to call. The CDR3 sequence is 17 residues long. Germline CDR1 ENHRY, CDR2 SYGVKD. The CDR3 is CAFSEFEAGPDTGELFL. CDR3 DNA: TGTGCCTTCAGTGAGTTCGAGGCCGGGCCAGACACCGGGGAGCTGTTTCTT.

The chain employs TRBV7-9 and TRBJ2-5; D remains unclear. This CDR3 is 15 amino acids long. Germline V CDR1 and CDR2: SEHNR, FQNEAQ (reference sequence). Trimming stripped 2 bases from V and 1 base from J, with 11 bases between. The CDR3 protein is CASSLLTVSQETQYF. The CDR3 DNA reads TGTGCCAGCAGCTTACTCACGGTGAGCCAAGAGACCCAGTACTTC.

This clonotype came up many times. A much larger clone differs from this one at a single base, so this may be a read error. The chain uses TRBV5-4 and TRBJ2-5; no clear D. The germline V gene encodes CDR1 SGHNT and CDR2 YYREEE (reference sequence). CDR3 length: 13 residues. The CDR3 protein is CASGLKGQETQYF. For the CDR3, the DNA is TGTGCCAGCGGCTTGAAGGGCCAAGAGACCCAGTACTTC. Supplemented by reference TRBV5-4 and TRBJ2-5, the full variable domain reads ETGVTQSPTHLIKTRGQQVTLRCSSQSGHNTVSWYQQALGQGPQFIFQYYREEENGRGNFPPRFSGLQFPNYSSELNVNALELDDSALYLCASGLKGQETQYFGPGTRLLVL.

About this clonotype itself: One junction end does not reproduce the germline sequence, and a read error may be involved. DNA for the CDR3: TGTACCAGCAGTCCTGCCGCAGTGGCCATCTATGGCTACACCTTC. Its protein product is CTSSPAAVAIYGYTF. The chain links TRBV6-5 to TRBJ1-2; D gene unclear. The CDR3 loop spans 15 amino acids. CDR1 is MNHEY and CDR2 is SVGAGI in the germline V gene.

This clonotype is categorized as medium-sized (0.01 to 0.1%). The J gene is TRBJ2-7, the V gene TRBV29-1; the D gene is possibly TRBD1 (5 bases). This CDR3 is 15 amino acids long. From germline, CDR1 is SQVTM and CDR2 ANQGSEA. Deletions cut 4 bases from V and 2 bases from J, with 18 bases between. The CDR3 nucleotides are TGCAGCGTTGTTGAGAACAGGCAAAACCCCTACGAGCAGTACTTC. This gives the protein CSVVENRQNPYEQYF.

With regard to this clonotype: One base away lies a much larger clone, so this may be a sequencing read error. The rearrangement links TRBV13 to TRBJ2-1; 10 bases agree with TRBD2. From germline, CDR1 is PRHDT and CDR2 FYEKMQ (reference sequence). CDR3 length: 19 amino acids. The CDR3 loop is CASGLGLGLADSSYNEQFF. The CDR3 nucleotides are TGTGCCAGCGGCTTAGGCCTAGGACTAGCGGACAGCTCCTACAATGAGCAGTTCTTC. The entire variable domain, with the rest obtained from reference TRBV13 and TRBJ2-1, is as follows: AAGVIQSPRHLIKEKRETATLKCYPIPRHDTVYWYQQGPGQDPQFLISFYEKMQSDKGSIPDRFSAQQFSDYHSELNMSSLELGDSALYFCASGLGLGLADSSYNEQFFGPGTRLTVL.

Remarks on this clonotype: A read error may account for a junction end that differs from germline. The chain recombines TRBV6-2 or TRBV6-3 with TRBJ2-1; no clear D gene. The CDR3 covers 15 residues. The germline CDR1 and CDR2 sequences are MNHEY and SVGEGT. CDR3 loop: CASSLSIGAYDEQFF. In DNA, the CDR3 is TGTGCCAGCAGCCTCTCTATCGGAGCCTACGATGAGCAGTTCTTC.